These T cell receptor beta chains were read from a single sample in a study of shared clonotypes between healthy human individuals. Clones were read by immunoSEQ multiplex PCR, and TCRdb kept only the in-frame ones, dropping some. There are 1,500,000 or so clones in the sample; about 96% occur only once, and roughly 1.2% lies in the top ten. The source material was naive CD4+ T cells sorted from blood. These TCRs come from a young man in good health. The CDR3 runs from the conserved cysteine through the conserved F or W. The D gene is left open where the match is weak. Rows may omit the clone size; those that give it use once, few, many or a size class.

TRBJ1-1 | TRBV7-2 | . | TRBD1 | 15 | TGTGCCAGCAGCTGGACAGGGATAAGTCTCACTGAAGCTTTCTTT | CASSWTGISLTEAFF
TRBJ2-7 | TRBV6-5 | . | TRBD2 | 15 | TGTGCCAGCAGCCCCGGGAGGACTACCGGCCACGAGCAGTACTTC | CASSPGRTTGHEQYF
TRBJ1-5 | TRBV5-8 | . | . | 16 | TGTGCCAGCAGCAAGGGACGGCAGGTTAGCAATCAGCCCCAGCATTTT | CASSKGRQVSNQPQHF
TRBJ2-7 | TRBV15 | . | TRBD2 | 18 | TGTGCCACCAGCTATGGACTAGCGGGACCGAGGTACTCCTACGAGCAGTACTTC | CATSYGLAGPRYSYEQYF
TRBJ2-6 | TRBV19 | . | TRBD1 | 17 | TGTGCCAGTAGTGCGACAGGGGTATCGACTGGGGCCAACGTCCTGACTTTC | CASSATGVSTGANVLTF
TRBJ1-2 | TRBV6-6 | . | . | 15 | TGTGCCAGCAGTTACTCCGGTAGCAGGACCTATGGCTACACCTTC | CASSYSGSRTYGYTF
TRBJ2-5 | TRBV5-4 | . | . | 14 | TGTGCCAGCAGCTTAATCTCCAATGGGGAGACCCAGTACTTC | CASSLISNGETQYF
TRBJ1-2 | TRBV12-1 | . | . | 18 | TGTGCCAGCAGGTCGACAGGGCTTCTTCTTAGAGAACTTTATGGCTACACCTTC | CASRSTGLLLRELYGYTF
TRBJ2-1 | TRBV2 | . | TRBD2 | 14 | TGTGCCAGCAGCGCGGATAGCGGGCCCGGTAAGCAGTTCTTC | CASSADSGPGKQFF
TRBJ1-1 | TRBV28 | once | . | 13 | TGTGCCAGCAGCCTACAGTCGAGAACTGAAGCTTTCTTT | CASSLQSRTEAFF
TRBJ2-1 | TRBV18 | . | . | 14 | TGTGCCAGCTCACTGGCCGGATCCTACAATGAGCAGTTCTTC | CASSLAGSYNEQFF
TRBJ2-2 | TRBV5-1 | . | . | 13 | TGCGCCAGCAGCTTCCAAAACACCGGGGAGCTGTTTTTT | CASSFQNTGELFF
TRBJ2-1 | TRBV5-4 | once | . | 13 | TGTGCCAGCAGCCCTCCGGGTAGCAATGAGCAGTTCTTC | CASSPPGSNEQFF
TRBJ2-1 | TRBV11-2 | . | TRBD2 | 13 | TGTGCCAGCGCACCGGGGGGGTACAATGAGCAGTTCTTC | CASAPGGYNEQFF
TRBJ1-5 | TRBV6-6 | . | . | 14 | TGTGCCAGCAGCCAAGGACGGTCAGATCAGCCCCAGCATTTT | CASSQGRSDQPQHF
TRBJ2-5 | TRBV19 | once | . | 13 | TGTGCCAGTAGTATACTTATCCAAGAGACCCAGTACTTC | CASSILIQETQYF
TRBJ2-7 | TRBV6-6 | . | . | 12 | TGTGCCAGCAGTTACGCGGGTAACGAGCAGTACTTC | CASSYAGNEQYF
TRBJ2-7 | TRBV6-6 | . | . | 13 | TGTGCCAGCAGCATCGGACACGGTTACGAGCAGTACTTC | CASSIGHGYEQYF
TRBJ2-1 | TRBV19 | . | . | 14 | TGTGCCAGTAGGGCCTTTAGTAGCTATGCTGAGCAGTTCTTC | CASRAFSSYAEQFF
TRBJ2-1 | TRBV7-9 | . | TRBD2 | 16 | TGTGCCAGCAGCCCCGGGGTTAGCGGGAGCCGACCTGAGCAGTTCTTC | CASSPGVSGSRPEQFF
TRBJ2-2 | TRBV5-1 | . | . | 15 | TGCGCCAGCAGCTTGTTCGGACCGAACACCGGGGAGCTGTTTTTT | CASSLFGPNTGELFF
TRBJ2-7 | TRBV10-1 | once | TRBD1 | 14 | TGCGCCAGCAGTGAAACCGGGACAGGAGGCGAGCAGTACTTC | CASSETGTGGEQYF
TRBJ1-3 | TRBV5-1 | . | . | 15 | TGCGCCAGCAGCTTGGACCCGGGATCGGGAAACACCATATATTTT | CASSLDPGSGNTIYF
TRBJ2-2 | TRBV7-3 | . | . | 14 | TGTGCCAGCAGCTTACGGCAGTCACGCGGGGAGCTGTTTTTT | CASSLRQSRGELFF
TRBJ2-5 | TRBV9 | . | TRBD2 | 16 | TGTGCCAGCAGCGTCCAAATAGCGGGAGGGTTGGAGACCCAGTACTTC | CASSVQIAGGLETQYF
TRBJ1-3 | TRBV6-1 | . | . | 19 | TGTGCCAGCAGTGAAATTCTTGGGACACCTTTCAGCTCTGGAAACACCATATATTTT | CASSEILGTPFSSGNTIYF
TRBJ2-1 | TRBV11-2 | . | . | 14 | TGTGCCAGCAGCATCCTGACAGAGGACCATGAGCAGTTCTTC | CASSILTEDHEQFF
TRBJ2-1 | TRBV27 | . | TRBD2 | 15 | TGTGCCAGCGCCGTGGGCGCTAGCGGGACGGGTGAGCAGTTCTTC | CASAVGASGTGEQFF
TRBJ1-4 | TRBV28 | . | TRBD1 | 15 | TGTGCCAGCAGTTTGCCACAGGGGGCCGTGGAAAAACTGTTTTTT | CASSLPQGAVEKLFF
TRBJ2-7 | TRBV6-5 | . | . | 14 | TGTGCCAGCAGTTCCCGAGGTAGCTCCTACGAGCAGTACTTC | CASSSRGSSYEQYF
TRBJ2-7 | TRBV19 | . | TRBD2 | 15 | TGTGCCAGTAGTGTGCAGCTAGCGGGAACCTACGAGCAGTACTTC | CASSVQLAGTYEQYF
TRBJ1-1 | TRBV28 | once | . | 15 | TGTGCCAGCAGTTTACAGGGAAGGCGGAACACTGAAGCTTTCTTT | CASSLQGRRNTEAFF
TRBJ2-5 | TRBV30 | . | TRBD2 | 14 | TGTGCCCGTAGGTCTAGCGGGGTCCAAGAGACCCAGTACTTC | CARRSSGVQETQYF
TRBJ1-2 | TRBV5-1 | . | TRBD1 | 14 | TGCGCCAGCAAGGGGGACAGACCTTCCGATGGCTACACCTTC | CASKGDRPSDGYTF
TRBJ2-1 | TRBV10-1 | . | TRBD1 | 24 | TGCGCCAGCGGAGTGAGGAAGGGAGCCGGGACAGGGAAGTCCGGGACCCCCCCTGGGAATGAGCAGTTCTTC | CASGVRKGAGTGKSGTPPGNEQFF
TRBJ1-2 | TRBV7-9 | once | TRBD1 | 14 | TGTGCCAGCAGTCGGGACAGCCCGTTCTATGGCTACACCTTC | CASSRDSPFYGYTF
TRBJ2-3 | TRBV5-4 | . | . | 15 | TGTGCCAGCAGCTTAAGCGGAGGTGAGACAGATACGCAGTATTTT | CASSLSGGETDTQYF
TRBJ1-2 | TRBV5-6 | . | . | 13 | TGTGCCAGCAGCTCAGGGGCTCTCTATGGCTACACCTTC | CASSSGALYGYTF
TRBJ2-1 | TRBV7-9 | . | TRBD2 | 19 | TGTGCCAGCAGCCCTCTACCCGGGACTAGCGGGAGAGGAGGGGTTGAGCAGTTCTTC | CASSPLPGTSGRGGVEQFF
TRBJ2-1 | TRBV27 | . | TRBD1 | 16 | TGTGCCAGCAGGTGGGTGCCGACAGGGGTCGGCAATGAGCAGTTCTTC | CASRWVPTGVGNEQFF
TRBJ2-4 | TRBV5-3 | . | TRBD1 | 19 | TGTGCCAGAAGCTTGGAGGGACAGGGGGCGCTGGTTGCCAAAAACATTCAGTACTTC | CARSLEGQGALVAKNIQYF
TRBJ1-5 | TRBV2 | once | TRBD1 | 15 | TGTGCCAGCACCCCGGGACAGAGAGTCAATCAGCCCCAGCATTTT | CASTPGQRVNQPQHF
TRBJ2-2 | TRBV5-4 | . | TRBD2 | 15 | TGTGCCAGCAGCTTGGAGGCGGGAGTTAACGGGGAGCTGTTTTTT | CASSLEAGVNGELFF
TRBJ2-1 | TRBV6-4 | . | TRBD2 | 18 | TGTGCCAGCAGTGACTCCGGGACTAGCGGGAGCTCCTACAATGAGCAGTTCTTC | CASSDSGTSGSSYNEQFF
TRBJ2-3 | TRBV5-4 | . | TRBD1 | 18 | TGTGCCAGCAGCCGAAAGAGTCTGGGGACAGTTAGCACAGATACGCAGTATTTT | CASSRKSLGTVSTDTQYF
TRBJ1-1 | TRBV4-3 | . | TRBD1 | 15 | TGCGCCAGCAGCCACCCCGGGACAGGGAACACTGAAGCTTTCTTT | CASSHPGTGNTEAFF
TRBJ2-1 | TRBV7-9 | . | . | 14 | TGTGCCAGCAGCTTGGCGAGCGAAGACAATGAGCAGTTCTTC | CASSLASEDNEQFF